Sequencing of this T cell receptor beta chain was carried out in a study of blood T cell repertoires in COVID-19. Overall study context: Spain, Italy and the United States supplied samples that represented acute and convalescent COVID-19. Nucleic acid was either cDNA or gDNA, and it came from T cells, B-cell-depleted T cells, or PBMCs.

This clone showed up just a few times. As handled by the study authors: Nucleated cell number was recorded as an estimate derived from reference gene primer amplification. The method was immunoSEQ multiplex PCR; TCRdb's version includes in-frame clones alone and lacks a portion of them. V and J calls and clone size are those listed in that table; D and trimming were worked out from the DNA. Of about 180,000 clones detected, roughly 84% appear once; the ten largest clones hold 18%. The CDR3 extends over 18 amino acids. CDR1 and CDR2 from the germline V gene are LNHDA and SQIVND (reference sequence). The V gene end was trimmed by 6 bases and the J gene end by 4 bases; junction bases not matched to a gene: 12. Those enrolled in Seattle joined during active infection and were followed longitudinally afterward.

Sample: peripheral blood. This rearrangement joins TRBV19 to TRBJ2-2; 12 nucleotides agree with TRBD2. This clonotype originated in a person between 70 and 80 years old with COVID-19, enrolled during active disease. This chain's CDR3 is CASSRRTSGMGSTGELFF. DNA of the CDR3: TGTGCCAGTAGCCGAAGGACTAGCGGGATGGGTAGCACCGGGGAGCTGTTTTTT.